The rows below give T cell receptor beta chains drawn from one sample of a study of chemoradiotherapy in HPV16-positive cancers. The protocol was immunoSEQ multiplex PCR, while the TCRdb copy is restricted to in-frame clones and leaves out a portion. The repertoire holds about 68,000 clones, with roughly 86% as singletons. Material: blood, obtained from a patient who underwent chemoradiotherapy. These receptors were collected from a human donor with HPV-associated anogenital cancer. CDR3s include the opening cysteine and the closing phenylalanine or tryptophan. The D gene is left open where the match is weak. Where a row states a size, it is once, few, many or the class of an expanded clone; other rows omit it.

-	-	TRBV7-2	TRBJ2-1	TGTGCCAGCAGCTTGGATAGCGGCCTCTACAATGAGCAGTTCTTC	CASSLDSGLYNEQFF
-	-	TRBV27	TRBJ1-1	TGTGCCAGCAGTTTGGTTGGGGGGCCCACTGAAGCTTTCTTT	CASSLVGGPTEAFF
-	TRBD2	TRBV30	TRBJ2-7	TGTGCCTGGAGTCTATGGACTAGCTACGAGCAGTACTTC	CAWSLWTSYEQYF
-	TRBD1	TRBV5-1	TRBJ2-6	TGCGCCAGCAGCCAAAACAGGGGAGCTGGGGCCAACGTCCTGACTTTC	CASSQNRGAGANVLTF
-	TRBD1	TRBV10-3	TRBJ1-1	TGTGCCATCAGGCAACAGGGGCTGGATGAAGCTTTCTTT	CAIRQQGLDEAFF
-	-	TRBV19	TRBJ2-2	TGTGCCAGTAGTGTGCCCGCCGGAATAAACACCGGGGAGCTGTTTTTT	CASSVPAGINTGELFF
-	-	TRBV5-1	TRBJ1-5	TGCGCCAGCAGCTTGGGGGACTCTGTCAGCAATCAGCCCCAGCATTTT	CASSLGDSVSNQPQHF
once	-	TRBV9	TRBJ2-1	TGTGCCAGCAGCCAGGAGGTCAGTGAGCAGTTCTTC	CASSQEVSEQFF
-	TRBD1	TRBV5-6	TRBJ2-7	TGTGCCAGCAGTTGGACGGCAGGGGGAAACGAGCAGTACTTC	CASSWTAGGNEQYF
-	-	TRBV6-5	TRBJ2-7	TGTGCCAGCAGTTACTCGGGGGACCCAGGCTACGAGCAGTACTTC	CASSYSGDPGYEQYF
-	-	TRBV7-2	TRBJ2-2	TGTGCCAGCAGGGGGGGGCGGAGGTCCGGGGAGCTGTTTTTT	CASRGGRRSGELFF
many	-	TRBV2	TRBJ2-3	TGTGCCAGCAGTGGGATCGGGGCAGGGGATACGCAGTATTTT	CASSGIGAGDTQYF
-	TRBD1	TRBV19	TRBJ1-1	TGTGCCAGTAGTAGCTACAGGGGGGAGAACACTGAAGCTTTCTTT	CASSSYRGENTEAFF
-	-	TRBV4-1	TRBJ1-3	TGCGCCAGCAGCCAAGGTCTGTCTGGAAAAAACACCATATATTTT	CASSQGLSGKNTIYF
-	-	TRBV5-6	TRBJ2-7	TGTGCCAGCAGCACCCGTGGGCAGGGTGTCTACGAGCAGTACTTC	CASSTRGQGVYEQYF
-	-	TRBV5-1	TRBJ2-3	TGCGCCAGCAGCCCCTCACCGGCAGCGAGGGATACGCAGTATTTT	CASSPSPAARDTQYF
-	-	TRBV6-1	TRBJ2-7	TGTGCCAGCATGAAGGGGGATTCCAACGAGCAGTACTTC	CASMKGDSNEQYF
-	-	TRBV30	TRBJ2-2	TGTGCCTGGAGTGTAGAAGTCACCGGGGAGCTGTTTTTT	CAWSVEVTGELFF
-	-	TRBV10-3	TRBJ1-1	TGTGCCATCAGGATTCAAGGGGAAGGGACTGAAGCTTTCTTT	CAIRIQGEGTEAFF
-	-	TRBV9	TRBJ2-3	TGTGCCAGCAGCGTAGAAGGAAAAGATACGCAGTATTTT	CASSVEGKDTQYF
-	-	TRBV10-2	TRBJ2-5	TGCGCCAGCAGACCTTTTATGACCTCTACAGGGGAGACCCAGTACTTC	CASRPFMTSTGETQYF
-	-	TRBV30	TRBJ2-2	TGTGCCTGGAGGTGGAGAACCGGGGAGCTGTTTTTT	CAWRWRTGELFF